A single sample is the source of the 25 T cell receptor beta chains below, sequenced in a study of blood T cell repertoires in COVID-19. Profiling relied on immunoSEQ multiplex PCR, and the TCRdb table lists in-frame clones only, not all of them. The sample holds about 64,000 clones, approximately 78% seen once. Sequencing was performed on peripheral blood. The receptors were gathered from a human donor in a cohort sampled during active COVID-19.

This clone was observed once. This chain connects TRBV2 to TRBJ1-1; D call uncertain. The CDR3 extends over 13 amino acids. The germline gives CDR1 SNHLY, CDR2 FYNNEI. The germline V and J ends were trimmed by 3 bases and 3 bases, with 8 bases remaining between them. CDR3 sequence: CASSDLRDTEAFF. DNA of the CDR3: TGTGCCAGCAGTGATCTTCGAGACACTGAAGCTTTCTTT.

CDR3 nucleotides: TGTGCCAGCAGCTTTGGACAGAGAGCTAACTATGGCTACACCTTC. Its translation is CASSFGQRANYGYTF. This chain joins TRBV11-2 and TRBJ1-2, with a tentative D call TRBD1 (6 bases). CDR1 is SGHAT, CDR2 FQNNGV, per germline. This CDR3 has 15 residues. V gave up 3 bases and J gave up 0 bases, with 11 bases separating them.

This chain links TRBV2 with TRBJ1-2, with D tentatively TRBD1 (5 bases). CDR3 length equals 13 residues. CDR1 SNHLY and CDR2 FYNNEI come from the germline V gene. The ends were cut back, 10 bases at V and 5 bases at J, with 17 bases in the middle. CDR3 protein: CATADSGGYGYTF. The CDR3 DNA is TGTGCCACAGCAGACAGCGGGGGATATGGCTACACCTTC. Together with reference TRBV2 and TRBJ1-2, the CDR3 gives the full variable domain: EPEVTQTPSHQVTQMGQEVILRCVPISNHLYFYWYRQILGQKVEFLVSFYNNEISEKSEIFDDQFSVERPDGSNFTLKIRSTKLEDSAMYFCATADSGGYGYTFGSGTRLTVV.

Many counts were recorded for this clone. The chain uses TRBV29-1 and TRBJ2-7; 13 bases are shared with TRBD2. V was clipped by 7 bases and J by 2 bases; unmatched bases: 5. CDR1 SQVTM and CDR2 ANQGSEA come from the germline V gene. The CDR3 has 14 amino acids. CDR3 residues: CSARTSGGTYEQYF. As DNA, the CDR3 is TGCAGCGCCCGGACTAGCGGGGGAACCTACGAGCAGTACTTC.

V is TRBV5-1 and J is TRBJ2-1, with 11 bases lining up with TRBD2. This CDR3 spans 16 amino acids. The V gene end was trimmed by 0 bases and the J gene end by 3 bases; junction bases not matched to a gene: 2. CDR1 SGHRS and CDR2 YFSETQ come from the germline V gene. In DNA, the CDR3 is TGCGCCAGCAGCTTGGTGCTAGCGGGGGGCTACAATGAGCAGTTCTTC. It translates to CASSLVLAGGYNEQFF.

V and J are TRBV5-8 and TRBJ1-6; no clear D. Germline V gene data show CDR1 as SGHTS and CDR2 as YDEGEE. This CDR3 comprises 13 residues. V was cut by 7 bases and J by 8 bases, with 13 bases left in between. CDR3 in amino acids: CASYTMNYSPLHF. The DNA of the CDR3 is TGTGCCAGCTACACGATGAATTATTCACCCCTCCACTTT.

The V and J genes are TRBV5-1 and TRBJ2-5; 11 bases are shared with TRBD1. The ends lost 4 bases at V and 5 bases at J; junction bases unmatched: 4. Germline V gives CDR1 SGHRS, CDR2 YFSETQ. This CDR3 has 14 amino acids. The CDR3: CASSMDRGRETQYF. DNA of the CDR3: TGCGCCAGCAGCATGGACAGGGGGCGGGAGACCCAGTACTTC.

CDR3 amino acids: CASSRRGRVTKNIQYF. As DNA, the CDR3 is TGTGCCAGCAGCCGAAGGGGGAGGGTTACCAAAAACATTCAGTACTTC. The rearrangement uses TRBV21-1 and TRBJ2-4; TRBD2, the D gene given by the table, was not confirmed from the DNA. TRBV21-1 is marked as a pseudogene. The CDR3 contains 16 residues.

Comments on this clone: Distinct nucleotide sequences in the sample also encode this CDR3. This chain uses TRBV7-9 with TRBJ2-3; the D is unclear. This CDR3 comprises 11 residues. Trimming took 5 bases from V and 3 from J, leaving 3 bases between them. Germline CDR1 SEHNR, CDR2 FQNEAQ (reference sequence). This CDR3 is CASSPTDTQYF. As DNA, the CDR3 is TGTGCCAGCAGCCCGACAGATACGCAGTATTTT.

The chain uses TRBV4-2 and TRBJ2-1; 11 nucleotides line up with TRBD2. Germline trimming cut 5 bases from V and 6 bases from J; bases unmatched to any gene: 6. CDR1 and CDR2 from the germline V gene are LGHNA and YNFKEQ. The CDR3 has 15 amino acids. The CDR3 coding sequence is TGTGCCAGCAGCTCTCCTAGCGGGGGGCCCAATGAGCAGTTCTTC. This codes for CASSSPSGGPNEQFF.

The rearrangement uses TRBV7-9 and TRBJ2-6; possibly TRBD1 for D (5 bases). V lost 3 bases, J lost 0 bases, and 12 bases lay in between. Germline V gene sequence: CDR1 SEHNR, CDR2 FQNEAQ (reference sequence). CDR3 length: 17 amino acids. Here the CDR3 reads CASSFNHRTSGANVLTF. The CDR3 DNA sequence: TGTGCCAGCAGCTTTAACCACAGGACCTCTGGGGCCAACGTCCTGACTTTC.

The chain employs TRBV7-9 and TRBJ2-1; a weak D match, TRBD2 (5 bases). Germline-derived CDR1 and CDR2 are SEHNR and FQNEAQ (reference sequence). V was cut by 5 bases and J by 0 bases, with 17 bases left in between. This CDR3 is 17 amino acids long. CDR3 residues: CASSPKERLSSYNEQFF. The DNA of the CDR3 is TGTGCCAGCAGCCCGAAGGAGCGGTTGAGCTCCTACAATGAGCAGTTCTTC. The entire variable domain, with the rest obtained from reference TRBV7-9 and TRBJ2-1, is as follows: DTGVSQNPRHKITKRGQNVTFRCDPISEHNRLYWYRQTLGQGPEFLTYFQNEAQLEKSRLLSDRFSAERPKGSFSTLEIQRTEQGDSAMYLCASSPKERLSSYNEQFFGPGTRLTVL.

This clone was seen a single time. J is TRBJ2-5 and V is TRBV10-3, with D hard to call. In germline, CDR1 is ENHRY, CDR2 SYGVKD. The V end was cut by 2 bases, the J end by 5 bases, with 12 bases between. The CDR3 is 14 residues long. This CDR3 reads CAISEGFVGETQYF. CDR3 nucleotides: TGTGCCATCAGTGAGGGGTTCGTCGGGGAGACCCAGTACTTC.

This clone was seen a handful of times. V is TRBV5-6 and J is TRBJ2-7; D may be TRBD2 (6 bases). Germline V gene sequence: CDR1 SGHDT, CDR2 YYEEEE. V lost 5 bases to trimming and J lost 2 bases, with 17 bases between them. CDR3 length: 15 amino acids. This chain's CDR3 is CASRGRGREAYEQYF. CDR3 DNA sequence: TGTGCCAGCAGAGGGCGAGGCAGGGAGGCCTACGAGCAGTACTTC.

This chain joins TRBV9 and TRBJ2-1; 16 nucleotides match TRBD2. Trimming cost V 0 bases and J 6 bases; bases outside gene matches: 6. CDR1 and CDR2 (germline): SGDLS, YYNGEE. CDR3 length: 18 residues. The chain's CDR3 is CASSVVGTSGGAGNEQFF. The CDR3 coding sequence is TGTGCCAGCAGCGTAGTTGGGACTAGCGGGGGGGCCGGCAATGAGCAGTTCTTC.

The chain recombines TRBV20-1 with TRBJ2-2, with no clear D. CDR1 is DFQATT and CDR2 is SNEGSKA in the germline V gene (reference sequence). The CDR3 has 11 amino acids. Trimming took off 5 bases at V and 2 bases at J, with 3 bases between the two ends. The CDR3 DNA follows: TGCAGTGCTTATAACACCGGGGAGCTGTTTTTT. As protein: CSAYNTGELFF.

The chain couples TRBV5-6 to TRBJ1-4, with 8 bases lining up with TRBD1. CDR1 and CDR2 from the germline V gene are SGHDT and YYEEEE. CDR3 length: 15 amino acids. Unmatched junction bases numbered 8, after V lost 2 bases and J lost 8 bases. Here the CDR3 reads CASSFRQGLREKLFF. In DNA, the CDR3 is TGTGCCAGCAGCTTTCGACAGGGGTTGCGGGAAAAACTGTTTTTT. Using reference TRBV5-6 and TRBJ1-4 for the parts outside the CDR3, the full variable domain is DAGVTQSPTHLIKTRGQQVTLRCSPKSGHDTVSWYQQALGQGPQFIFQYYEEEERQRGNFPDRFSGHQFPNYSSELNVNALLLGDSALYLCASSFRQGLREKLFFGSGTQLSVL.

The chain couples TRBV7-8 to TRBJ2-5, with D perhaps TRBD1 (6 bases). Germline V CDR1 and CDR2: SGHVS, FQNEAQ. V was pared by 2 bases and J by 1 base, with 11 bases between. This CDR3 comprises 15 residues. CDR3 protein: CASSLPGVSQETQYF. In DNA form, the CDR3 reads TGTGCCAGCAGCTTACCAGGGGTCAGCCAAGAGACCCAGTACTTC. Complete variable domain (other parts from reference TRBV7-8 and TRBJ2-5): GAGVSQSPRYKVAKRGQDVALRCDPISGHVSLFWYQQALGQGPEFLTYFQNEAQLDKSGLPSDRFFAERPEGSVSTLKIQRTQQEDSAVYLCASSLPGVSQETQYFGPGTRLLVL.

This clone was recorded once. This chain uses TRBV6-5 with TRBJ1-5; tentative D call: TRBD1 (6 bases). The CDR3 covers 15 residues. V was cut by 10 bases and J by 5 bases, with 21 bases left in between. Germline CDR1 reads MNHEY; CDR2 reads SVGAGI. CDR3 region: CATLIRTGIYQPQHF. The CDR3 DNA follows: TGTGCCACCCTAATACGCACAGGGATATATCAGCCCCAGCATTTT.

CDR3 region: CASSELGAAGGYTEAFF. The CDR3 DNA sequence: TGTGCCAGCAGTGAATTGGGCGCGGCCGGGGGTTACACTGAAGCTTTCTTT. This sequence joins TRBV25-1 and TRBJ1-1; a weak D match, TRBD1 (5 bases). V dropped 1 base and J dropped 3 bases, with 18 bases sitting between them. Germline CDR1 reads MGHDK; CDR2 reads SYGVNS. The CDR3 runs 17 residues. The whole variable domain, remainder taken from reference TRBV25-1 and TRBJ1-1, is EADIYQTPRYLVIGTGKKITLECSQTMGHDKMYWYQQDPGMELHLIHYSYGVNSTEKGDLSSESTVSRIRTEHFPLTLESARPSHTSQYLCASSELGAAGGYTEAFFGQGTRLTVV.

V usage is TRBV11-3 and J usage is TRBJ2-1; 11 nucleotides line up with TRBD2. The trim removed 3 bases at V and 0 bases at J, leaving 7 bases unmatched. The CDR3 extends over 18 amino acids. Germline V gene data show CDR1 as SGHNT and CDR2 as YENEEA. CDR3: CASSLGLAAGSSYNEQFF. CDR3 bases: TGTGCCAGCAGCTTGGGACTAGCGGCTGGATCCTCCTACAATGAGCAGTTCTTC. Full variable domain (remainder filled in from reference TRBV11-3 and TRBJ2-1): EAGVVQSPRYKIIEKKQPVAFWCNPISGHNTLYWYLQNLGQGPELLIRYENEEAVDDSQLPKDRFSAERLKGVDSTLKIQPAELGDSAVYLCASSLGLAAGSSYNEQFFGPGTRLTVL.

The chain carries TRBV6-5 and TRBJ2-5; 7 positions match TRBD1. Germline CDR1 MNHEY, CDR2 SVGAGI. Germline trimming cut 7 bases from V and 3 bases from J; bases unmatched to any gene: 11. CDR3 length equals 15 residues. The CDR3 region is CASIPGAGGKETQYF. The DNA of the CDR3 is TGTGCCAGCATACCCGGGGCAGGGGGAAAAGAGACCCAGTACTTC.

CDR3 in amino acids: CASSAGTGGNTEAFF. In nucleotides, the CDR3 is TGTGCCAGCAGCGCGGGGACAGGGGGCAACACTGAAGCTTTCTTT. The chain carries TRBV6-5 and TRBJ1-1; 12 bases agree with TRBD1. This CDR3 has 15 residues. Germline CDR1 is MNHEY and CDR2 is SVGAGI. The trim removed 6 bases at V and 2 bases at J, leaving 4 bases unmatched.

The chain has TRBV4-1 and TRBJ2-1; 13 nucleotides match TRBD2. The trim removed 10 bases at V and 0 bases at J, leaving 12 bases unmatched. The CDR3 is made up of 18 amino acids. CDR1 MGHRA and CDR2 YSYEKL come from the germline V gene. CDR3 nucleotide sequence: TGCGCCACCGAAAGAGGGACTAGCGGGGACCCCTCCTACAATGAGCAGTTCTTC. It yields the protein CATERGTSGDPSYNEQFF.

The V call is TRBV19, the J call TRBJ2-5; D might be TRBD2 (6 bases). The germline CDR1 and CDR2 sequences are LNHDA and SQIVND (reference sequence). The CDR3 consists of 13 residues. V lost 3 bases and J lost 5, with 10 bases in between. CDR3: CASSIAGRETQYF. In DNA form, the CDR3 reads TGTGCCAGTAGTATCGCGGGGAGGGAGACCCAGTACTTC.